This T cell receptor (beta chain) was documented in a study of cytomegalovirus exposure and HLA in healthy donors. On this clone itself: Its target is unknown.

CDR1 SGDLS and CDR2 YYNGEE come from the germline V gene. Trimming pared 4 bases from V and 9 bases from J, leaving 17 bases between. This CDR3 spans 14 amino acids. Study-wide points: Immune exposure was documented only through CMV serostatus. In a later analysis, TCR association rates varied by HLA locus: DRB1 most, HLA-C fewest. HLA-A and HLA-B allele assignments for most subjects were reportedly predicted accurately using TCR beta sequences.

The PCR contained 60 Vbeta and 13 Jbeta primers. Only in-frame clones appear in the TCRdb table, and some are missing; sequencing was by immunoSEQ multiplex PCR. The sample records more than 85,000 clones, approximately 70% being singletons. Sequencing was carried out using PBMCs. The sequence derives from a woman in her 70s in good health and CMV-seropositive. The gene calls are TRBV9 and TRBJ2-4; TRBD2 is a possible D gene (5 bases). The CDR3 sequence is CASSQSLASTIQYF. The CDR3 DNA reads as TGTGCCAGCAGCCAAAGCCTAGCCTCTACCATTCAGTACTTC.